The 15 T cell receptor beta chains presented below share a single source sample, sequenced in a study of blood T cell repertoires in COVID-19. Here immunoSEQ multiplex PCR was the method, and the copy in TCRdb shows in-frame clones only, minus some. The table includes about 230,000 clones, over 80% detected once. The sequencing sample was made of peripheral blood. The origin of the receptors is a woman in her 30s with COVID-19, enrolled during active disease.

V and J are TRBV6-2 or TRBV6-3 and TRBJ1-2; a weak D match, TRBD1 (5 bases). Germline V gene lookup returns CDR1 MNHEY and CDR2 SVGEGT. V was cut by 0 bases and J by 6 bases, with 14 bases left in between. This CDR3 spans 15 amino acids. CDR3: CASSYSSGGSDGYTF. The CDR3 region has the DNA TGTGCCAGCAGTTACTCGAGTGGGGGGTCGGATGGCTACACCTTC.

A single count supports this clone. The V gene is TRBV5-6, the J gene TRBJ1-2; TRBD1 matches 12 bases. The V gene's germline CDR1 is SGHDT and CDR2 YYEEEE. After removal of 3 bases from V and 6 bases from J, the junction contained 6 bases not matched to a gene. The CDR3 sequence is 15 residues long. The CDR3 DNA reads as TGTGCCAGCAGCTGGGGGACAGGGGGCGCGCATGGCTACACCTTC. Residues: CASSWGTGGAHGYTF.

A few counts support this clone. The CDR3 protein is CASSLAVGLAQYF. CDR3 bases: TGTGCCAGCAGTTTGGCCGTGGGACTAGCACAGTACTTC. The chain employs TRBV27 and TRBJ2-7; TRBD2 aligns across 9 bases. The CDR3 has 13 amino acids. Germline-derived CDR1 and CDR2 are MNHEY and SMNVEV (reference sequence). Trimming cost V 3 bases and J 10 bases; bases outside gene matches: 7.

This clone was picked up a small number of times. This chain connects TRBV9 to TRBJ2-1; TRBD2 matches at 8 bases. With 6 bases clipped from V and 6 bases from J, the junction kept 8 bases outside the gene matches. The germline gives CDR1 SGDLS, CDR2 YYNGEE. CDR3 length equals 14 residues. CDR3 amino acids: CASNTGLGGNEQFF. As DNA, the CDR3 is TGTGCCAGCAACACGGGACTAGGAGGCAATGAGCAGTTCTTC.

This chain uses TRBV20-1 with TRBJ1-3; D unresolved. The CDR3 extends over 11 amino acids. Per the germline V gene, CDR1 is DFQATT and CDR2 is SNEGSKA (reference sequence). The CDR3 nucleotides read TGCAGCCGTCGGGTAGGAAACACCATATATTTT. Translation gives CSRRVGNTIYF.

The rearrangement uses TRBV4-1 and TRBJ1-2; a weak D match, TRBD1 (6 bases). Deletions cut 0 bases from V and 4 bases from J, with 12 bases between. Germline CDR1 is MGHRA and CDR2 is YSYEKL. The CDR3 sequence is 15 residues long. CDR3 loop: CASSQDQGTLYGYTF. Written as DNA, the CDR3 is TGCGCCAGCAGCCAAGATCAGGGGACCCTCTATGGCTACACCTTC.

The V gene is TRBV4-3, the J gene TRBJ1-2; D uncertain. Trimming took off 0 bases at V and 8 bases at J, with 19 bases between the two ends. The V gene's germline CDR1 is LGHNA and CDR2 YSLEER. The CDR3 spans 16 residues. The DNA for the CDR3 is TGCGCCAGCAGCCAAGAGCTGACCGCCTTCCTGGGCGGCTACACCTTC. This translates into CASSQELTAFLGGYTF.

The chain has TRBV2 and TRBJ2-3; TRBD2 matches at 13 bases. This CDR3 region has 17 residues. In germline, CDR1 is SNHLY, CDR2 FYNNEI. Unmatched junction bases numbered 9, after V lost 9 bases and J lost 0 bases. The CDR3 DNA follows: TGTGCCAGAAAGGGACTAGCGGGACCTTCTAGCACAGATACGCAGTATTTT. This translates into CARKGLAGPSSTDTQYF.

The rearrangement links TRBV6-2 or TRBV6-3 to TRBJ2-1, with TRBD2 matching over 12 bases. From germline, CDR1 is MNHEY and CDR2 SVGEGT. This CDR3 is built from 15 residues. With V trimmed by 5 bases and J by 8 bases, 7 bases remained unmatched. CDR3 in amino acids: CASSDPSGGAYEQFF. CDR3 bases: TGTGCCAGCAGTGACCCTAGCGGGGGGGCCTATGAGCAGTTCTTC.

This clone was picked up one time. The V and J genes are TRBV9 and TRBJ1-4; D might be TRBD1 (5 bases). V was cut by 4 bases and J by 2 bases, with 9 bases left in between. The CDR3 has 14 amino acids. CDR1 and CDR2 (germline): SGDLS, YYNGEE. CDR3 nucleotides: TGTGCCAGCAGCCTGGGGCTCACTAATGAAAAACTGTTTTTT. This encodes CASSLGLTNEKLFF. Complete variable domain (other parts from reference TRBV9 and TRBJ1-4): DSGVTQTPKHLITATGQRVTLRCSPRSGDLSVYWYQQSLDQGLQFLIQYYNGEERAKGNILERFSAQQFPDLHSELNLSSLELGDSALYFCASSLGLTNEKLFFGSGTQLSVL.

This clone was observed a handful of times. The CDR3, as DNA: TGTGCCAGCAGCCCGACCCCAGCGGGGGCCGGCGGTGAGCAGTTCTTC. It yields the protein CASSPTPAGAGGEQFF. This chain links TRBV7-3 with TRBJ2-1; 8 bases align to TRBD2. After removal of 5 bases from V and 9 bases from J, the junction contained 15 bases not matched to a gene. The germline CDR1 and CDR2 sequences are SGHTA and FQGTGA. The CDR3 runs 16 residues.

The chain is built from TRBV27 and TRBJ2-7, with TRBD2 identical over 9 bases. Germline V gives CDR1 MNHEY, CDR2 SMNVEV (reference sequence). This CDR3 comprises 16 residues. V lost 5 bases, J lost 4 bases, and 12 bases stayed unmatched. This chain's CDR3 is CASSLTSGGPWYEQYF. In DNA form, the CDR3 reads TGTGCCAGCAGTCTGACCAGCGGGGGGCCGTGGTACGAGCAGTACTTC.

The chain couples TRBV28 to TRBJ2-7, with 7 bases aligning to TRBD1. Germline CDR1 and CDR2: MDHEN and SYDVKM. J gave up 3 bases and V 5 bases, and 10 bases lay outside the gene matches. There are 15 residues in the CDR3. CDR3 coding DNA: TGTGCCAGCAGTCCCCAGACAGGGTGGTTCTACGAGCAGTACTTC. It codes for CASSPQTGWFYEQYF.

The V call is TRBV2, the J call TRBJ2-3, with 7 bases identical to TRBD2. V shed 1 base, J shed 1 base, and the junction held 8 bases outside the gene matches. This CDR3 is built from 17 residues. The germline gives CDR1 SNHLY, CDR2 FYNNEI. The CDR3 nucleotides read TGTGCCAGCAGTGAAGACCCTCCTAGCGGAGGCACAGATACGCAGTATTTT. Translation: CASSEDPPSGGTDTQYF.

This sequence joins TRBV27 and TRBJ1-2; D is unclear. Germline assignment: CDR1 MNHEY and CDR2 SMNVEV (reference sequence). The CDR3 totals 14 residues. Trimming left V 2 bases short and J 8 bases short, with 15 bases between. CDR3 nucleotides: TGTGCCAGCAGTTTAACGGTCCAGTTCGGGGGCTACACCTTC. Amino acids: CASSLTVQFGGYTF.